This T cell receptor beta chain originates from a study of blood T cell repertoires in COVID-19. Study overall: The United States, Italy and Spain supplied acute and convalescent COVID-19 samples. PBMCs, B-cell-depleted T cells, or T cells were the source of the cDNA or gDNA that made up the material.

Source study methods: Counts of nucleated cells, estimated from reference gene primer amplification, were obtained. TCRdb keeps only in-frame clones here, not all; method: immunoSEQ multiplex PCR. V and J calls and clone size are those listed in that table; D and trimming were worked out from the DNA. The table lists 160,000 or so clones, 75% to 85% of them singletons. The origin of this receptor is a human donor in a cohort sampled during active COVID-19. The sequenced sample was peripheral blood.

The CDR3 reads CASSLGTGTYEQYF. In DNA, the CDR3 is TGTGCCAGCAGCTTAGGCACCGGGACCTACGAGCAGTACTTC. The chain uses TRBV11-2 and TRBJ2-7, with D tentatively TRBD2 (5 bases). Trimming stripped 1 base from V and 2 bases from J, with 9 bases between. The germline gives CDR1 SGHAT, CDR2 FQNNGV. This CDR3 comprises 14 residues.